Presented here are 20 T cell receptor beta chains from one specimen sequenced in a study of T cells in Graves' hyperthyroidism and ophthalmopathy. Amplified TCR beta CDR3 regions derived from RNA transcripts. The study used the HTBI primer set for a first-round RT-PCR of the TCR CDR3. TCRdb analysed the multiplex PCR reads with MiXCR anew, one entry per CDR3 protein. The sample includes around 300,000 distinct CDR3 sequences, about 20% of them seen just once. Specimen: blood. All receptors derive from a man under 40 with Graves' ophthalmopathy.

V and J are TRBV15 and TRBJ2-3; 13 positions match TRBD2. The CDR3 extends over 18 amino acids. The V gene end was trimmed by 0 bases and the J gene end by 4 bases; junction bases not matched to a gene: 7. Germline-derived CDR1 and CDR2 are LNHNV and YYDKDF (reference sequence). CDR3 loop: CATSRDRPGLAGADTQYF. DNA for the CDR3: TGTGCCACCAGCAGAGATCGCCCAGGACTAGCGGGAGCAGATACGCAGTATTTT.

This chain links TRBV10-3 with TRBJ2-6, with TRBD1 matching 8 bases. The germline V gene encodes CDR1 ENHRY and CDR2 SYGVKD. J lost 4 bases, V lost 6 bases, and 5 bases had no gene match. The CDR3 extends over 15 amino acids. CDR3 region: CAISAGGAGANVLTF. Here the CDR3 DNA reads TGTGCCATCAGCGCAGGGGGCGCGGGGGCCAACGTCCTGACTTTC.

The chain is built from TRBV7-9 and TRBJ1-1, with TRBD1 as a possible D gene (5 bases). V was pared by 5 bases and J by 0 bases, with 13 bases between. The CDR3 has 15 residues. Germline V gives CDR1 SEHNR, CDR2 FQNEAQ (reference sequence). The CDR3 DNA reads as TGTGCCAGCAGCACTAGACAGACGATGAACACTGAAGCTTTCTTT. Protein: CASSTRQTMNTEAFF. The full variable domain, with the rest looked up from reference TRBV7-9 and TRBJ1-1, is DTGVSQNPRHKITKRGQNVTFRCDPISEHNRLYWYRQTLGQGPEFLTYFQNEAQLEKSRLLSDRFSAERPKGSFSTLEIQRTEQGDSAMYLCASSTRQTMNTEAFFGQGTRLTVV.

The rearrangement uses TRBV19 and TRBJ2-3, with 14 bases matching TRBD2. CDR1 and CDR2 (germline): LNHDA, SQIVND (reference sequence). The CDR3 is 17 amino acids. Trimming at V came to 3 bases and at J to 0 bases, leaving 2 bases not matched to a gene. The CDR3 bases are TGTGCCAGTAGTATGCGGACTAGCGGGAGGAGCACAGATACGCAGTATTTT. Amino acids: CASSMRTSGRSTDTQYF.

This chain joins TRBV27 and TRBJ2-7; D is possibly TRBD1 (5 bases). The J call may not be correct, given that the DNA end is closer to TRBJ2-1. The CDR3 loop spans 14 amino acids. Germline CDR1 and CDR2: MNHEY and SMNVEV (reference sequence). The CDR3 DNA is TGTGCCAGCCATGGGGCAGCCTTAAGCTACGAGCAGTTCTTC. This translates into CASHGAALSYEQFF.

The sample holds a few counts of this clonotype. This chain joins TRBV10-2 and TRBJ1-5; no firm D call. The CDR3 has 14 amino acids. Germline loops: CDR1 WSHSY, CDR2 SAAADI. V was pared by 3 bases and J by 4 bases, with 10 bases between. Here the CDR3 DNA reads TGCGCCAGCAGTGAAAGGGCGGGGAATCAGCCCCAGCATTTT. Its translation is CASSERAGNQPQHF.

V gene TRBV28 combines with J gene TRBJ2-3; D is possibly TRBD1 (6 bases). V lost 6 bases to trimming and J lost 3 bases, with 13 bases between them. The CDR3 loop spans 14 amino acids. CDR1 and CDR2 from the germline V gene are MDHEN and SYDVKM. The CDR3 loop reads CASRRGQTTDTQYF. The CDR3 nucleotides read TGTGCCAGCAGACGTGGACAGACGACAGATACGCAGTATTTT.

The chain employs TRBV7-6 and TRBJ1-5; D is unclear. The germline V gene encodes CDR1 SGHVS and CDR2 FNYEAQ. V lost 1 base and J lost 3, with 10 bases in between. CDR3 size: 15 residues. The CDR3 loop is CASSLGGPFNQPQHF. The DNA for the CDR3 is TGTGCCAGCAGCTTAGGTGGGCCTTTCAATCAGCCCCAGCATTTT.

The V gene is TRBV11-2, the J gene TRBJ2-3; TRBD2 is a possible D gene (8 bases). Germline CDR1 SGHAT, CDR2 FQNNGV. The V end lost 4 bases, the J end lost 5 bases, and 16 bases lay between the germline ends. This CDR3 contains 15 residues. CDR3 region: CASSSNGRGQDTQYF. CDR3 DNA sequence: TGTGCCAGCAGCTCTAACGGGAGGGGGCAAGATACGCAGTATTTT.

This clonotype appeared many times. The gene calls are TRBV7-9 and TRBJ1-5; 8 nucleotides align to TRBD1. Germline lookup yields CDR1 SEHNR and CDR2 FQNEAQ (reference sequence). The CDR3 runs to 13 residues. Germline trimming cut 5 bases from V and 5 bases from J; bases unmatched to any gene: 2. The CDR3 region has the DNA TGTGCCAGCAGCCAGACAGGGGATCAGCCCCAGCATTTT. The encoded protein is CASSQTGDQPQHF. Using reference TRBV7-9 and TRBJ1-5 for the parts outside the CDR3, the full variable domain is DTGVSQNPRHKITKRGQNVTFRCDPISEHNRLYWYRQTLGQGPEFLTYFQNEAQLEKSRLLSDRFSAERPKGSFSTLEIQRTEQGDSAMYLCASSQTGDQPQHFGDGTRLSIL.

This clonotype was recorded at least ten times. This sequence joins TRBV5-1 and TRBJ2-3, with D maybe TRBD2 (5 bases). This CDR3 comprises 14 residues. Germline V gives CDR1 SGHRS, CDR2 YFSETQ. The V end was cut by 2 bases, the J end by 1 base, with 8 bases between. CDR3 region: CASSFSEGTDTQYF. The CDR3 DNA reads TGCGCCAGCAGCTTTTCGGAGGGCACAGATACGCAGTATTTT.

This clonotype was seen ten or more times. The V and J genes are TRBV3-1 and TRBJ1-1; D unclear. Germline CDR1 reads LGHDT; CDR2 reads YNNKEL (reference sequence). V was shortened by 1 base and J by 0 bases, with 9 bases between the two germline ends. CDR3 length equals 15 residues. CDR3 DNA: TGTGCCAGCAGCCAAGTGAATACTATGAACACTGAAGCTTTCTTT. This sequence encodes CASSQVNTMNTEAFF.

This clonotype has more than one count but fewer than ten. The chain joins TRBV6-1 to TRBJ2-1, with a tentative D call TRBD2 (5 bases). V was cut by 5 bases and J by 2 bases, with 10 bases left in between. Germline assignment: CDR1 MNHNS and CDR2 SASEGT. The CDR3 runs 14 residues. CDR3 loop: CASSSSGTYNEQFF. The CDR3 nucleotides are TGTGCCAGCAGTTCCAGCGGCACCTACAATGAGCAGTTCTTC.

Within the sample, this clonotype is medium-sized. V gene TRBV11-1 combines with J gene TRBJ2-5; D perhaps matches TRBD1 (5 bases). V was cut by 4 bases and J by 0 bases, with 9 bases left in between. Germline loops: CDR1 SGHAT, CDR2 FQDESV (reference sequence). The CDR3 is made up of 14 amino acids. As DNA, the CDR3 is TGTGCCAGCAGCTCGGACACCTACCAAGAGACCCAGTACTTC. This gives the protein CASSSDTYQETQYF.

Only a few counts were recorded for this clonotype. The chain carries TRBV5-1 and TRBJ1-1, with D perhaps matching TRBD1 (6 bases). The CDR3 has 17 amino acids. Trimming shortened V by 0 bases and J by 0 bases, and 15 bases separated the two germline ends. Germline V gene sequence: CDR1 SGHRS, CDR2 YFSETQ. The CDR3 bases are TGCGCCAGCAGCTTGGGTTACCTGGACAGCTTGAACACTGAAGCTTTCTTT. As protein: CASSLGYLDSLNTEAFF.

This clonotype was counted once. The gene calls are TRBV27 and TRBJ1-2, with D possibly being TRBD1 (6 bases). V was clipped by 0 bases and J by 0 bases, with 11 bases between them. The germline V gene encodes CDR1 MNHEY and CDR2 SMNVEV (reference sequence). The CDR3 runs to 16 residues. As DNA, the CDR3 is TGTGCCAGCAGTTTATCTCAGGGGAGGGCTAACTATGGCTACACCTTC. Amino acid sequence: CASSLSQGRANYGYTF.

The DNA of the CDR3 is TGCAGTGCTAGAGGTGGCCAGCGGCAAGCCTACGAGCAGTACTTC. This gives the protein CSARGGQRQAYEQYF. V is TRBV20-1 and J is TRBJ2-7; TRBD2 might be the D (5 bases). This CDR3 contains 15 residues. CDR1 and CDR2 (germline): DFQATT, SNEGSKA (reference sequence). V was shortened by 1 base and J by 2 bases, with 15 bases between the two germline ends.

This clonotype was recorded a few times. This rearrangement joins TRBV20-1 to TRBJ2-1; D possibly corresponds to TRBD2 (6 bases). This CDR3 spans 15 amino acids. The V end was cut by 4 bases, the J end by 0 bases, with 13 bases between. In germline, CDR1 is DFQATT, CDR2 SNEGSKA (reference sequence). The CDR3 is CSATRGASSYNEQFF. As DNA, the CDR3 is TGCAGTGCTACCCGCGGGGCGAGCTCCTACAATGAGCAGTTCTTC.

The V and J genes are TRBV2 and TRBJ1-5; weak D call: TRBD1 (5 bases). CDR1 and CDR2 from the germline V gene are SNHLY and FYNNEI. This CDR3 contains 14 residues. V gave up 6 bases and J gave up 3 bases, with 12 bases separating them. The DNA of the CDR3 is TGTGCCAGCAGCAACAGGTACCCCAATCAGCCCCAGCATTTT. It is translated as CASSNRYPNQPQHF.

The CDR3 here is CSARDQNQPQHF. The CDR3 DNA reads TGCAGTGCTAGAGATCAAAATCAGCCCCAGCATTTT. The chain recombines TRBV20-1 with TRBJ1-5; D ambiguous. CDR1 is DFQATT, CDR2 SNEGSKA, per germline (reference sequence). Trimming shortened V by 0 bases and J by 4 bases, and 4 bases separated the two germline ends. The CDR3 consists of 12 residues.